A selection of T cell receptor beta chains follows, all from one sample in a study of blood T cell repertoires in COVID-19. TCRdb keeps only in-frame clones here, not all; method: immunoSEQ multiplex PCR. The sample includes about 62,000 clones, approximately 90% seen only once; the top ten take approximately 1.3%. Source material: peripheral blood. The source of these receptors is a woman at least 80 years old with acute or convalescent COVID-19. Both conserved end residues are part of each CDR3. Each record gives: D gene, J gene, clone size, V gene, CDR3 length, CDR3 protein, CDR3 DNA. D genes are given only for firm matches. Size is stated for part of the rows, as once, few or many counts, or as a class when the clone is expanded.

d_gene: TRBD1
j_gene: TRBJ1-5
abundance: .
v_gene: TRBV6-2/TRBV6-3
len: 15
CDR3aa: CASRPTGVRGQPQHF
CDR3nt: TGTGCCAGCAGACCTACAGGGGTAAGAGGTCAGCCCCAGCATTTT

d_gene: TRBD2
j_gene: TRBJ2-7
abundance: .
v_gene: TRBV5-4
len: 15
CDR3aa: CASSFPAGGPGEQYF
CDR3nt: TGTGCCAGCAGCTTTCCCGCGGGAGGGCCGGGGGAGCAGTACTTC

d_gene: TRBD1
j_gene: TRBJ1-5
abundance: few
v_gene: TRBV30
len: 15
CDR3aa: CAWSTGAGSNQPQHF
CDR3nt: TGTGCCTGGTCGACAGGGGCGGGTAGCAATCAGCCCCAGCATTTT

d_gene: TRBD1
j_gene: TRBJ1-1
abundance: .
v_gene: TRBV19
len: 14
CDR3aa: CASNWGTGGFQAFF
CDR3nt: TGTGCCAGTAATTGGGGGACAGGGGGTTTTCAGGCTTTCTTT

d_gene: .
j_gene: TRBJ2-5
abundance: .
v_gene: TRBV18
len: 12
CDR3aa: CASCLRQETQYF
CDR3nt: TGTGCCAGCTGCCTACGCCAAGAGACCCAGTACTTC

d_gene: .
j_gene: TRBJ2-7
abundance: .
v_gene: TRBV9
len: 15
CDR3aa: CASSVEEGWTYEQYF
CDR3nt: TGTGCCAGCAGCGTAGAGGAGGGGTGGACCTACGAGCAGTACTTC

d_gene: .
j_gene: TRBJ2-1
abundance: .
v_gene: TRBV19
len: 13
CDR3aa: CASSPSSYNEQFF
CDR3nt: TGTGCCAGTAGTCCGAGCTCCTACAATGAGCAGTTCTTC

d_gene: .
j_gene: TRBJ2-2
abundance: .
v_gene: TRBV7-3
len: 15
CDR3aa: CASSLTGGDTGELFF
CDR3nt: TGTGCCAGCAGCTTAACTGGAGGGGACACCGGGGAGCTGTTTTTT

d_gene: .
j_gene: TRBJ1-6
abundance: .
v_gene: TRBV5-1
len: 14
CDR3aa: CASSLVDSPSPLHF
CDR3nt: TGCGCCAGCAGCTTGGTGGACAGTCCTTCACCCCTCCACTTT

d_gene: TRBD1
j_gene: TRBJ1-6
abundance: .
v_gene: TRBV5-6
len: 15
CDR3aa: CASSLDRGLGSPLHF
CDR3nt: TGTGCCAGCAGCCTGGACAGGGGGCTTGGTTCACCCCTCCACTTT